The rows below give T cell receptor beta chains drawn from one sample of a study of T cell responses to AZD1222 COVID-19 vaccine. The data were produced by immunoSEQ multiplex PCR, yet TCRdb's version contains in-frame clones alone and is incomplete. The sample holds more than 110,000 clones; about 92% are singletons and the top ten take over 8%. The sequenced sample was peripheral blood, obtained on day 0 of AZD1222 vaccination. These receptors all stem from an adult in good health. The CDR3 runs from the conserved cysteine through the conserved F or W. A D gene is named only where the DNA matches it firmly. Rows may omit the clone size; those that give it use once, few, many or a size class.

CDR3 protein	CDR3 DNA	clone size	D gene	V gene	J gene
CASSQIPGTGRNYGYTF	TGCGCCAGCAGCCAGATTCCCGGGACAGGGCGCAACTATGGCTACACCTTC	NA	TRBD1	TRBV4-1	TRBJ1-2
CAWSARSNQPQHF	TGTGCCTGGAGTGCAAGGAGCAATCAGCCCCAGCATTTT	NA	NA	TRBV30	TRBJ1-5
CASSLGRSYSSGANVLTF	TGTGCCAGCAGCTTAGGGAGGTCCTATTCCTCTGGGGCCAACGTCCTGACTTTC	NA	NA	TRBV7-9	TRBJ2-6
CASSLRNDYTDTQYF	TGTGCCAGCAGCTTGAGGAACGACTACACAGATACGCAGTATTTT	NA	NA	TRBV5-8	TRBJ2-3
CASSLSGGQGQFF	TGTGCCAGCAGCTTGTCGGGGGGCCAGGGTCAGTTCTTC	NA	NA	TRBV5-6	TRBJ2-1
CASSPGDLGPQHF	TGTGCCAGCTCACCAGGGGATTTAGGGCCCCAGCATTTT	NA	NA	TRBV18	TRBJ1-5
CASSSQETQYF	TGTGCCAGCTCATCGCAAGAGACCCAGTACTTC	NA	NA	TRBV18	TRBJ2-5
CARSRGGYYNEQFF	TGTGCCCGGTCAAGGGGGGGTTACTACAATGAGCAGTTCTTC	NA	NA	TRBV30	TRBJ2-1
CASSQSQGANTEAFF	TGTGCCAGCAGCCAGTCTCAGGGTGCGAACACTGAAGCTTTCTTT	NA	NA	TRBV3-1/TRBV3-2	TRBJ1-1
CASSYGTGPYEQYF	TGTGCCAGCAGTTACGGGACAGGTCCCTACGAGCAGTACTTC	once	TRBD1	TRBV6-2/TRBV6-3	TRBJ2-7
CASSRGQGAVGLLVETQYF	TGTGCTAGCAGCCGTGGACAGGGGGCTGTTGGTCTGCTGGTGGAGACCCAGTACTTC	NA	TRBD1	TRBV7-7	TRBJ2-5
CASSESDWSSGVYNEQFF	TGTGCCAGCAGTGAATCGGATTGGTCTAGCGGAGTCTACAATGAGCAGTTCTTC	NA	TRBD2	TRBV2	TRBJ2-1
CASRLMGVNTEAFF	TGTGCCAGCAGGCTAATGGGCGTGAACACTGAAGCTTTCTTT	NA	NA	TRBV27	TRBJ1-1
CASTEVLNTEAFF	TGTGCCAGCACCGAGGTGTTGAACACTGAAGCTTTCTTT	NA	NA	TRBV6-5	TRBJ1-1
CASSLAAGRDYGYTF	TGTGCCAGCAGCTTGGCGGCAGGGCGTGACTATGGCTACACCTTC	few	NA	TRBV5-5	TRBJ1-2
CASSIWTGDVNSPLHF	TGTGCCAGTAGTATCTGGACAGGGGATGTCAATTCACCCCTCCACTTT	NA	TRBD1	TRBV19	TRBJ1-6
CASSQDLNTVDGNYGYTF	TGTGCCAGCAGCCAAGATCTAAACACGGTGGACGGAAACTATGGCTACACCTTC	NA	NA	TRBV4-2	TRBJ1-2
CAWSEWATSSYEQYF	TGTGCCTGGAGTGAGTGGGCAACGAGCTCCTACGAGCAGTACTTC	NA	NA	TRBV30	TRBJ2-7
CASSPSHRTGGSPLHF	TGTGCCAGCAGCCCCTCCCACAGAACAGGGGGTTCACCCCTCCACTTT	NA	TRBD1	TRBV3-1/TRBV3-2	TRBJ1-6
CASSDSTWEKLFF	TGTGCCAGCAGCGACAGCACTTGGGAAAAACTGTTTTTT	NA	NA	TRBV6-2/TRBV6-3	TRBJ1-4
CASSQTGPNSPLHF	TGTGCCAGCAGCCAAACCGGACCCAATTCACCCCTCCACTTT	NA	NA	TRBV7-2	TRBJ1-6
CASSLGQRNQPQHF	TGTGCCAGCAGTTTAGGACAGCGCAATCAGCCCCAGCATTTT	once	NA	TRBV7-8	TRBJ1-5
CASSPTGFWGHEQYF	TGCGCCAGCAGCCCCACGGGTTTTTGGGGCCACGAGCAGTACTTC	NA	NA	TRBV5-1	TRBJ2-7
CATSDPTGGSQHF	TGTGCCACCAGTGATCCTACAGGGGGGTCCCAGCATTTT	NA	TRBD1	TRBV24-1	TRBJ1-5
CASSFDRPSTDTQYF	TGTGCCAGCAGCTTCGACAGACCTAGCACAGATACGCAGTATTTT	NA	NA	TRBV7-8	TRBJ2-3
CASSRGTVASNEQFF	TGCGCCAGCAGCCGCGGGACAGTGGCCTCGAATGAGCAGTTCTTC	NA	NA	TRBV5-1	TRBJ2-1
CASSIGAYGYGYTF	TGTGCCAGTAGTATAGGGGCGTACGGCTATGGCTACACCTTC	NA	NA	TRBV19	TRBJ1-2
CASSYSTGMTEAFF	TGTGCCAGCAGTTACTCGACCGGGATGACTGAAGCTTTCTTT	NA	NA	TRBV6-2/TRBV6-3	TRBJ1-1
CATSRGPGTDKGLNQPQHF	TGTGCCACCAGCAGAGGCCCCGGGACAGATAAAGGCCTCAATCAGCCCCAGCATTTT	NA	TRBD1	TRBV15	TRBJ1-5
CASSLSSGGYTEAFF	TGTGCCAGCAGCTTATCGTCAGGGGGATACACTGAAGCTTTCTTT	NA	TRBD1	TRBV7-9	TRBJ1-1
CASSQGQASGTEAFF	TGCGCCAGCAGCCAAGGTCAGGCGAGTGGGACTGAAGCTTTCTTT	NA	NA	TRBV4-1	TRBJ1-1
CASSLGGRESRSTDTQYF	TGTGCCAGCAGCTTAGGGGGCAGGGAAAGTCGTAGCACAGATACGCAGTATTTT	NA	NA	TRBV7-3	TRBJ2-3